Listed below are T cell receptor beta chains from one sample, sequenced in a study of cytotoxic CD8 clonotypes in ibrutinib-treated CLL. Generated by immunoSEQ multiplex PCR, the TCRdb table keeps only in-frame clones and is missing some. Of 330,000 or so clones listed, 67% were seen once; the top ten hold 5% to 6.5%. Source: PBMCs, taken after 36 months of ibrutinib treatment. The receptors stem from a human donor with chronic lymphocytic leukemia. CDR3s include the opening cysteine and the closing phenylalanine or tryptophan. D genes are given only for firm matches. The listing skips clone size in some rows; elsewhere it reads once, few, many or a size class.

CAWARNAGNTEAFF,TGTGCCTGGGCCCGAAACGCGGGGAACACTGAAGCTTTCTTT,TRBJ1-1,-,TRBV30,-
CASSPPNTGELFF,TGTGCCAGCAGCCCACCTAACACCGGGGAGCTGTTTTTT,TRBJ2-2,-,TRBV11-3,-
CASSRRGESFGYTF,TGTGCCAGCAGTAGGAGGGGGGAAAGTTTCGGCTACACCTTC,TRBJ1-2,-,TRBV5-6,-
CASSQGGHNEQFF,TGTGCCAGCAGTCAGGGGGGGCACAATGAGCAGTTCTTC,TRBJ2-1,-,TRBV6-1,-
CASSPRTGGADYEQYF,TGTGCCAGCAGCCCACGGACAGGGGGCGCGGACTACGAGCAGTACTTC,TRBJ2-7,TRBD1,TRBV7-9,few
CSVVVGVHEQFF,TGCAGCGTTGTGGTAGGTGTCCACGAGCAGTTCTTC,TRBJ2-1,-,TRBV29-1,-
CASSLNRGSRQETQYF,TGTGCCAGCAGCCTAAACAGGGGAAGTAGACAAGAGACCCAGTACTTC,TRBJ2-5,TRBD1,TRBV7-2,once
CASSLDGGPHGYTF,TGTGCCAGCAGCTTGGACGGGGGGCCCCATGGCTACACCTTC,TRBJ1-2,-,TRBV5-5,-
CASSRRTNQPQHF,TGTGCCAGCTCACGGAGGACCAATCAGCCCCAGCATTTT,TRBJ1-5,-,TRBV18,-
CASSAGAWVNQPQHF,TGTGCCAGTAGTGCCGGGGCGTGGGTTAATCAGCCCCAGCATTTT,TRBJ1-5,-,TRBV19,-